The clone carrying this T cell receptor (beta chain) was recorded a few times. Its target is unknown. Time point specified: sample taken at primary tumor resection. This sample was included in a study of spatial heterogeneity in lung cancer. In the study overall: Mean representation of each unique TCR and UMI combination in the raw reads exceeded 8.5 occurrences. Whole-study results and caveats: Tumor mutation counts were tracked by expanded intratumoral alpha and beta TCR counts.

TCRdb itself ran the 5' RACE reads through MiXCR, one entry per CDR3 protein. This repertoire shows some 16,000 distinct CDR3 sequences, 6.5% to 7% found once; its top ten account for around 20%. Trimming left V 0 bases short and J 6 bases short, with 7 bases between. This CDR3 contains 13 residues. Germline CDR1 SGHRS, CDR2 YFSETQ. This sequence joins TRBV5-1 and TRBJ1-3; D not certain. The sequenced sample was lung tumor tissue, obtained at surgery. This TCR was sampled from a female donor with early-stage non-small cell lung cancer. Here the CDR3 DNA reads TGCGCCAGCAGCTTGGGAGGAGAAAACACCATATATTTT. Its protein product is CASSLGGENTIYF. Full variable domain (missing parts from reference TRBV5-1 and TRBJ1-3): KAGVTQTPRYLIKTRGQQVTLSCSPISGHRSVSWYQQTPGQGLQFLFEYFSETQRNKGNFPGRFSGRQFSNSRSEMNVSTLELGDSALYLCASSLGGENTIYFGEGSWLTVV.